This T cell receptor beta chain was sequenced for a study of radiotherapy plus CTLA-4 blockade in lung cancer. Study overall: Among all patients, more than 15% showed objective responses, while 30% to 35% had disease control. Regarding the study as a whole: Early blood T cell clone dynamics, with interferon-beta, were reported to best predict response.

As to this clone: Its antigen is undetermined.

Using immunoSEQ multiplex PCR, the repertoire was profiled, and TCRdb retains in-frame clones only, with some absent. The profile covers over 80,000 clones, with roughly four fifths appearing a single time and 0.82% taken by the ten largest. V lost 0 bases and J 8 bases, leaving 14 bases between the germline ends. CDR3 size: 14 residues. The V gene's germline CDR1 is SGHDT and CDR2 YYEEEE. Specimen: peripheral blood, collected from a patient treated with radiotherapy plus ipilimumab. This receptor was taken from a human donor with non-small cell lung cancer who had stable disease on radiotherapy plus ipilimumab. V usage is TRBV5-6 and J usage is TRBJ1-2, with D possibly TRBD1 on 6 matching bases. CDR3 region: CASSLGGRPHGYTF. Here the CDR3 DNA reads TGTGCCAGCAGCTTGGGGGGGCGGCCCCACGGCTACACCTTC.